This T cell receptor beta chain is drawn from a study of identical twins. Each donor (without exception) was a healthy Caucasian. Concerning this clonotype itself: Its antigen is still unknown.

Trimming took 1 base from V and 6 from J, leaving 6 bases between them. The germline V gene encodes CDR1 SGHTA and CDR2 FQGNSA. This CDR3 comprises 12 residues. TCRdb itself ran the 5' RACE reads through MiXCR, one entry per CDR3 protein. The profile shows about 790,000 distinct CDR3 sequences, 18% of them singletons. Broader study findings: A lower insertion count was a feature of abundant cord blood beta clonotypes, with no such feature in memory repertoires.

In addition, the sample was reused for a study of T cells expressing NK-cell markers. This second report adds: From sorted CD3+CD56+NKG2C+, CD3+CD56+NKG2C- and CD3+CD56-NKG2C+ T cells came the TCR beta repertoires. There were a handful of donors in whom these clonotypes also led the CD3+CD56-NKG2C+ fraction.

V gene TRBV7-2 combines with J gene TRBJ1-2; D is uncertain. The sample consisted of PBMCs. The clonotype originates from a woman younger than 35 in good health. The CDR3 loop is CASSLESDGYTF. CDR3 in DNA: TGTGCCAGCAGCTTAGAGTCGGATGGCTACACCTTC. The full variable domain, completed using reference TRBV7-2 and TRBJ1-2, is GAGVSQSPSNKVTEKGKDVELRCDPISGHTALYWYRQSLGQGLEFLIYFQGNSAPDKSGLPSDRFSAERTGGSVSTLTIQRTQQEDSAVYLCASSLESDGYTFGSGTRLTVV.